This TCR beta chain was recovered during a study of blood T cells in healthy people across ages. Together with a sample-barcoded 5' primer, a J-beta primer mix was included in a second PCR lasting about 6 to 11 cycles. TCRdb reprocessed the 5' RACE reads via MiXCR and lists one record per CDR3 protein. The sample comprises about 1.7 million distinct CDR3 sequences, 28% of which are singletons, and about 8% rests with the top ten. This clonotype occurred a few times. Germline CDR1 is KGHDR and CDR2 is SFDVKD. The CDR3 runs to 13 residues. V lost 4 bases and J lost 8, with 12 bases in between. This clonotype originated in a young woman in good health. What was sequenced was blood. V is TRBV24-1 and J is TRBJ2-3, with TRBD2 as a possible D gene (6 bases). The CDR3 region is CATSDPGGFTQYF. CDR3 bases: TGTGCCACCAGTGACCCCGGGGGTTTTACGCAGTATTTT.